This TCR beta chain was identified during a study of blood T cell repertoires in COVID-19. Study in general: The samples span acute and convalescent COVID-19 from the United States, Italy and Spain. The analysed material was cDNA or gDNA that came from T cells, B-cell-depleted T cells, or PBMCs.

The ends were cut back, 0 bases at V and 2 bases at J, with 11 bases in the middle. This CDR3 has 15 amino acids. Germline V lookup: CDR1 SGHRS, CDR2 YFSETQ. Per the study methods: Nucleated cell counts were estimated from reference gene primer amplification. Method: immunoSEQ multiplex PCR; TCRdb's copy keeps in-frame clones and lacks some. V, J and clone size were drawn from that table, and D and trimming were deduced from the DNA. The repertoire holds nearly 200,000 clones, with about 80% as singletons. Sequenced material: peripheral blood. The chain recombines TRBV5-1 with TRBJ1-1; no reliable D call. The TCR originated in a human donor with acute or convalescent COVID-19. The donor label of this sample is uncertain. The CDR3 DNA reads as TGCGCCAGCAGCTTGGTAAGTGGCAGAAACACTGAAGCTTTCTTT. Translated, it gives CASSLVSGRNTEAFF.